The 9 T cell receptor beta chains reported below all come from one sample, sequenced in a study of Ad26.COV2.S vaccination and SARS-CoV-2 variants. The method was immunoSEQ multiplex PCR; TCRdb's version includes in-frame clones alone and lacks a portion of them. This table has about 400,000 clones, around 92% appearing once. As for treatment: approximately 18 received Ad26.COV2.S at low or high dose, single or two shots; about 5 received placebo; per-sample allocation not given. Specimen acquisition occurred on day 63 following the initial vaccine or placebo injection. Source: peripheral blood, taken in a trial of Ad26.COV2.S vaccine versus placebo. The source of these receptors is a person between 18 and 59 years old who received the Ad26.COV2.S COVID-19 vaccine or a placebo.

The chain joins TRBV6-1 to TRBJ1-4, with D possibly matching TRBD1 (5 bases). The CDR3 runs to 13 residues. V was cut by 3 bases and J by 7 bases, with 9 bases left in between. CDR1 is MNHNS and CDR2 is SASEGT in the germline V gene. In DNA, the CDR3 is TGTGCCAGCAGTGACGGGGCTGGTGAAAAACTGTTTTTT. Protein: CASSDGAGEKLFF.

The chain carries TRBV6-5 and TRBJ1-2, with D possibly being TRBD1 (5 bases). This CDR3 spans 14 amino acids. Trimming stripped 0 bases from V and 4 bases from J, with 9 bases between. Germline CDR1 reads MNHEY; CDR2 reads SVGAGI. The CDR3 DNA reads TGTGCCAGCAGTTACTCGGGGCACGGCTATGGCTACACCTTC. Its protein is CASSYSGHGYGYTF.

The genes are TRBV6-2 or TRBV6-3 and TRBJ2-7, with D hard to call. CDR1 and CDR2 from the germline V gene are MNHEY and SVGEGT. Trimming removed 2 bases from V and 1 base from J, with 18 bases in between. This CDR3 spans 17 amino acids. The CDR3 spells CASSYGKAVLKSYEQYF. CDR3 coding DNA: TGTGCCAGCAGTTACGGAAAGGCGGTGCTGAAATCCTACGAGCAGTACTTC.

The chain recombines TRBV5-4 with TRBJ2-7; D is perhaps TRBD1 (5 bases). Germline V gene data show CDR1 as SGHNT and CDR2 as YYREEE (reference sequence). The CDR3 is made up of 14 amino acids. Trimming shortened V by 3 bases and J by 6 bases, and 16 bases separated the two germline ends. The CDR3 loop reads CASSWGRVLGEQYF. CDR3 in DNA: TGTGCCAGCAGCTGGGGCCGAGTATTGGGCGAGCAGTACTTC.

The V call is TRBV5-5, the J call TRBJ2-3; TRBD2 aligns across 11 bases. CDR3 length: 18 residues. Per germline, CDR1 SGHKS and CDR2 YYEKEE (reference sequence). V was clipped by 4 bases and J by 0 bases; unmatched bases: 10. CDR3 DNA: TGTGCCAGCAGCAAGGGACTAGCGGTACATCCTAGCACAGATACGCAGTATTTT. It yields the protein CASSKGLAVHPSTDTQYF.

This chain connects TRBV7-2 to TRBJ1-6, with 7 bases fitting TRBD1. The CDR3 extends over 15 amino acids. Looked up from germline, CDR1 is SGHTA and CDR2 is FQGNSA. J was trimmed by 7 bases and V by 4 bases; bases with no gene match: 7. The CDR3 region is CASSYLQGLNSPLHF. In DNA, the CDR3 is TGTGCCAGCAGCTACCTACAGGGGCTGAATTCACCCCTCCACTTT.

The chain employs TRBV7-9 and TRBJ2-3; D perhaps matches TRBD2 (6 bases). Trimming took 5 bases from V and 2 from J, leaving 20 bases between them. This CDR3 comprises 17 residues. Germline CDR1 is SEHNR and CDR2 is FQNEAQ (reference sequence). DNA for the CDR3: TGTGCCAGCAGCGACGAACTAGGAGGGGCGCACACAGATACGCAGTATTTT. Protein product: CASSDELGGAHTDTQYF.

In DNA form, the CDR3 reads TGTGCCACGGGACAGGGGTTCTACGAGCAGTACTTC. This codes for CATGQGFYEQYF. This chain connects TRBV14 to TRBJ2-7; TRBD1 agrees at 10 bases. Per germline, CDR1 SGHDN and CDR2 FVKESK. The CDR3 is 12 residues long. Trimming at V came to 10 bases and at J to 3 bases, leaving 3 bases not matched to a gene.

The chain has TRBV6-6 and TRBJ2-7, with 8 bases lining up with TRBD2. The CDR3 spans 14 residues. Losses at the gene ends were 0 bases for V and 4 bases for J; bases not matched to a gene: 2. CDR1 and CDR2 (germline): MNHNY, SVGAGI (reference sequence). This CDR3 reads CASSYSGLAYEQYF. The CDR3 bases are TGTGCCAGCAGTTACTCCGGACTAGCTTACGAGCAGTACTTC.